This T cell receptor (beta chain) was profiled in a study of shared clonotypes between healthy human individuals. Across the whole study: CD4 naive and CD4 memory each took three plates per donor, while CD8 naive took two and CD8 memory one.

A word on this clone: What it binds is unknown.

Points from the study as a whole: Specimens sampled were limited to blood, with tissue repertoires likely differing.

The CDR3 has 12 residues. CDR1 and CDR2 (germline): GTSNPN, SVGIG (reference sequence). Sorted subsets were amplified in replicate PCRs using around 0.2 ug DNA, approximately 30,000 T cell genomes. TCRdb keeps only in-frame clones here, not all; method: immunoSEQ multiplex PCR. Among over a million clones, about 76% were seen once, and the ten largest hold about 1.5%. This chain uses TRBV30 with TRBJ1-4, with 7 nucleotides matching TRBD1. This TCR came from a man in his late teens or twenties in good health. What was sequenced was memory CD4+ T cells sorted from blood. The sample's subset: CD45RA-negative fraction. CDR3: CAITNRGEKLFF. The CDR3 DNA follows: TGTGCTATAACTAACAGGGGTGAAAAACTGTTTTTT.